Below, 8 T cell receptor beta chains from the same sample are listed, as sequenced in a study of early T cells in non-severe SARS-CoV-2 infection. TCRdb re-called the 5' RACE reads with MiXCR, one entry per CDR3 protein. The data contain tens of thousands of distinct CDR3 sequences, 12% of them singletons. Material for sequencing was whole blood. The receptors originated from an adult who was a healthcare worker with PCR-confirmed SARS-CoV-2 infection or an uninfected control (not recorded which).

This clonotype was recorded a few times. The chain couples TRBV5-1 to TRBJ2-5; TRBD1 aligns across 7 bases. The CDR3 runs to 14 residues. The germline CDR1 and CDR2 sequences are SGHRS and YFSETQ. After removal of 1 base from V and 5 bases from J, the junction contained 5 bases not matched to a gene. The DNA of the CDR3 is TGCGCCAGCAGCTTGACAGGGGCGGGCGAGACCCAGTACTTC. It yields the protein CASSLTGAGETQYF.

This clonotype has just a few counts. The V and J genes are TRBV20-1 and TRBJ2-5; the match to TRBD2 covers 7 bases. Germline CDR1 DFQATT, CDR2 SNEGSKA (reference sequence). V lost 6 bases and J lost 6; bases outside the gene matches: 16. The CDR3 runs 15 residues. CDR3 amino acids: CSAVLAPGLPKTQYF. In DNA form, the CDR3 reads TGCAGTGCAGTCCTGGCACCGGGACTACCAAAGACCCAGTACTTC.

To note about this clonotype: Germline is not matched at one junction end, which may reflect a read error. V usage is TRBV5-1 and J usage is TRBJ2-5, with D tentatively TRBD1 (5 bases). The CDR3 extends over 15 amino acids. Germline CDR1 reads SGHRS; CDR2 reads YFSETQ. The CDR3 DNA reads TGCACCAGCAGCTTAGGCTGGGCGGCGCAGGGGACCCAGTACTTC. Amino acid sequence: CTSSLGWAAQGTQYF.

Points on this clonotype: This may arise from a read error, as a much more abundant clone is one base away. J is TRBJ2-3 and V is TRBV3-1; D assignment may be TRBD1 or TRBD2 (5 bases each). There are 15 residues in the CDR3. The V gene lost 0 bases and the J gene lost 8 bases, with 15 bases spanning the gap. Germline V gene data show CDR1 as LGHDT and CDR2 as YNNKEL (reference sequence). CDR3 DNA sequence: TGTGCCAGCAGCCAAGATTGGGACGATGGGGGTACGCAGTATTTT. This sequence encodes CASSQDWDDGGTQYF.

This clonotype occurred many times. The V gene is TRBV12-3 or TRBV12-4, the J gene TRBJ2-2; 11 nucleotides align to TRBD2. The CDR3 covers 16 residues. V gave up 2 bases and J gave up 6 bases; unmatched junction bases: 5. Written as DNA, the CDR3 is TGTGCCAGCAGTTTAAGGCTAGCGGGAGGTGCCGGGGAGCTGTTTTTT. Its translation is CASSLRLAGGAGELFF.

This sequence joins TRBV7-2 and TRBJ2-1, with D hard to call. This CDR3 region has 12 residues. V was cut by 5 bases and J by 9 bases, with 11 bases left in between. Per germline, CDR1 SGHTA and CDR2 FQGNSA. CDR3 in amino acids: CASSPEVGEQFF. In DNA, the CDR3 is TGTGCCAGCAGCCCCGAGGTCGGTGAGCAGTTCTTC.

The table lists this clonotype with many counts. V and J are TRBV6-4 and TRBJ2-2; 9 bases are a match to TRBD2. CDR1 and CDR2 from the germline V gene are MRHNA and SNTAGT. CDR3 length equals 18 residues. With 3 bases clipped from V and 2 bases from J, the junction kept 10 bases outside the gene matches. As DNA, the CDR3 is TGTGCCAGCAGTGAAGGTAGCGGGGGACCTCTAAACACCGGGGAGCTGTTTTTT. Protein sequence: CASSEGSGGPLNTGELFF.

This clonotype turned up a few times. The chain has TRBV20-1 and TRBJ1-6; TRBD1 matches 7 bases. The J segment lost 6 bases and the V segment lost 5 bases, leaving 10 bases of the junction unmatched. The CDR3 consists of 15 residues. In germline, CDR1 is DFQATT, CDR2 SNEGSKA (reference sequence). CDR3 in DNA: TGCAGTGCTCTGAACAGGGGAATGGCTAATTCACCCCTCCACTTT. Its protein is CSALNRGMANSPLHF.